This section outlines one T cell receptor (beta chain) sequence together with its context. As handled by the study authors: Scientists estimated how many nucleated cells there were by amplifying reference gene primers. Libraries were prepared by immunoSEQ multiplex PCR; TCRdb keeps only in-frame clonotypes and omits some of them. V, J and clone size are taken as reported in that table, and D and trimming were inferred from the DNA itself. The data contain around 200,000 clones, about 91% of them singletons. CDR3 length equals 15 residues. Germline V gene sequence: CDR1 SGDLS, CDR2 YYNGEE. V was clipped by 3 bases and J by 4 bases; unmatched bases: 10. This entry comes from a study of blood T cell repertoires in COVID-19. Whole-study context: Specimens from acute and convalescent COVID-19 originated in the United States, Italy and Spain. From T cells, B-cell-depleted T cells, or PBMCs came the material, which was cDNA or gDNA.

Sequenced: PBMCs or T cells enriched from blood (not recorded which). This rearrangement joins TRBV9 to TRBJ2-7; TRBD2 agrees at 7 bases. The clonotype comes from a man younger than 30 with acute COVID-19. CDR3 DNA: TGTGCCAGCAGCGCGTCGAGCGGGACCTATTACGAGCAGTACTTC. Translating it yields CASSASSGTYYEQYF.